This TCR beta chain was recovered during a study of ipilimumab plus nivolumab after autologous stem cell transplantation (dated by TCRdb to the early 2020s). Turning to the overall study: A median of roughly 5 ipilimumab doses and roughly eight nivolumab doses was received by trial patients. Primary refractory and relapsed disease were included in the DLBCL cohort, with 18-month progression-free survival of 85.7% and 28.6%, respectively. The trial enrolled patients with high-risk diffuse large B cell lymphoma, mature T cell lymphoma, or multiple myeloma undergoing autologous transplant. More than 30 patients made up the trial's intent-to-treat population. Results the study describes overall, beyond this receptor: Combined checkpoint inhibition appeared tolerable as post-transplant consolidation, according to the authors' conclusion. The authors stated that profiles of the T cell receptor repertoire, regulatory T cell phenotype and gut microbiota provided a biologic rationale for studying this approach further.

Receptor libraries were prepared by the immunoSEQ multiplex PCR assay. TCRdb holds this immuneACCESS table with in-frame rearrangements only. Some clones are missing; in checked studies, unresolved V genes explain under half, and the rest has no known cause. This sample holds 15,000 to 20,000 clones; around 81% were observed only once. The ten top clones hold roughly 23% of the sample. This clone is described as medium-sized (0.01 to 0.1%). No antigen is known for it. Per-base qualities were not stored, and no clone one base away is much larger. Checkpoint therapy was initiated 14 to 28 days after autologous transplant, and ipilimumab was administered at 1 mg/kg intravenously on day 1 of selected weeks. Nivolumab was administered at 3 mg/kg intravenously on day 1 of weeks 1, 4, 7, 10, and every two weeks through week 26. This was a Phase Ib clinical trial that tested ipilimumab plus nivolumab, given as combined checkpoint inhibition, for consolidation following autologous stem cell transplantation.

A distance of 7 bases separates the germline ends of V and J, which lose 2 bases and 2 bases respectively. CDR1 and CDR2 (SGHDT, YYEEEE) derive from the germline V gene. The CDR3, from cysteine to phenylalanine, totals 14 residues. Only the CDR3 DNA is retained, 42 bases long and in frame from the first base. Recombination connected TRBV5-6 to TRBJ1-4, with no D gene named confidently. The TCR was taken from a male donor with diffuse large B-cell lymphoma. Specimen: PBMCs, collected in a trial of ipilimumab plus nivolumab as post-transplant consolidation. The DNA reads TGTGCCAGCAGCTTAGGCCTCACTAATGAAAAACTGTTTTTT. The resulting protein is CASSLGLTNEKLFF.